This T cell receptor (beta chain) was recovered during a study of radiotherapy plus CTLA-4 blockade in lung cancer. Clones were sequenced by immunoSEQ multiplex PCR, and TCRdb holds only the in-frame ones, with some missing. The sample records 110,000 or so clones, roughly 74% being singletons. V lost 4 bases and J lost 5; bases outside the gene matches: 4. CDR1 and CDR2 (germline): KGHSH, LQKENI. This CDR3 region has 13 residues. Whole-study findings and limits: Among blood TCR repertoires after radiotherapy plus ipilimumab, tumor-derived clones expanded.

The table lists this clone with a count of one. Its matching antigen is unknown. The chain joins TRBV18 to TRBJ2-7; 8 positions match TRBD2. The TCR comes from a human donor with non-small cell lung cancer who had a partial response to radiotherapy plus ipilimumab. This sample comprised peripheral blood, obtained from a patient treated with radiotherapy plus ipilimumab. This CDR3 is CASSLGTRNEQYV. As DNA, the CDR3 is TGTGCCAGCTCACTCGGGACTAGGAACGAGCAGTACGTC.